The 19 T cell receptor beta chains below come from one sample, sequenced in a study of TIL therapy for anti-PD-1-resistant metastatic lung cancer. Described time point: pre-treatment sample, taken before nivolumab and TIL therapy. Most excised metastases sampled were pleural nodules or supraclavicular lymph nodes. Sequencing used immunoSEQ v3. The method was immunoSEQ multiplex PCR; TCRdb's version includes in-frame clones alone and lacks a portion of them. The repertoire includes tens of thousands of clones, over 55% of them detected once, and 16% sits in the top ten. Material: tumor tissue, obtained at baseline. These receptors were collected from a woman aged 25-85 years with non-small cell lung cancer.

This chain joins TRBV7-2 and TRBJ2-1; D gene ambiguous. The ends were cut back, 5 bases at V and 5 bases at J, with 4 bases in the middle. The CDR3 runs to 11 residues. The germline gives CDR1 SGHTA, CDR2 FQGNSA. The CDR3 here is CASSQNNEQFF. In DNA, the CDR3 is TGTGCCAGCAGCCAGAACAATGAGCAGTTCTTC.

This clone occurred a few times. This chain joins TRBV5-4 and TRBJ2-3; tentatively, D is TRBD1 or TRBD2 (5 bases each). V was clipped by 4 bases and J by 4 bases, with 10 bases between them. CDR1 SGHNT and CDR2 YYREEE come from the germline V gene (reference sequence). This CDR3 spans 13 amino acids. CDR3 sequence (DNA): TGTGCCAGCAGCGCGCTGGGGGCAGATACGCAGTATTTT. It translates to CASSALGADTQYF.

The chain uses TRBV19 and TRBJ2-7; D is tentatively TRBD1 or TRBD2 (5 bases each). The CDR3 extends over 14 amino acids. V was pared by 3 bases and J by 7 bases, with 16 bases between. Per the germline V gene, CDR1 is LNHDA and CDR2 is SQIVND (reference sequence). The CDR3 is CASSIGAARGEQYF. The CDR3 bases are TGTGCCAGTAGTATCGGGGCTGCTCGAGGGGAGCAGTACTTC.

The CDR3, as DNA: TGTGCCAGCAGTGAAAGGTACGAGCAGTACTTC. Residues: CASSERYEQYF. The chain has TRBV2 and TRBJ2-7; no clear D gene. This CDR3 is 11 amino acids long. V was cut by 2 bases and J by 4 bases, with 3 bases left in between. From germline, CDR1 is SNHLY and CDR2 FYNNEI.

The gene calls are TRBV19 and TRBJ2-7, with TRBD2 matching 9 bases. V dropped 6 bases and J dropped 1; count of bases not matched to a gene: 7. The CDR3 has 15 residues. The germline CDR1 and CDR2 sequences are LNHDA and SQIVND (reference sequence). The CDR3 DNA sequence: TGTGCCAGTAGCTCGATAGCGGGAGTTTCCTACGAGCAGTACTTC. Residues: CASSSIAGVSYEQYF.

The gene calls are TRBV2 and TRBJ2-2; 7 bases fit TRBD1. After removal of 6 bases from V and 3 bases from J, the junction contained 4 bases not matched to a gene. There are 14 residues in the CDR3. Looked up from germline, CDR1 is SNHLY and CDR2 is FYNNEI. The CDR3 DNA sequence: TGTGCCAGCAGGTTAGGGGGCGACACCGGGGAGCTGTTTTTT. This translates into CASRLGGDTGELFF.

The rearrangement links TRBV30 to TRBJ1-5; possible D gene TRBD1, 5 bases. CDR1 is GTSNPN and CDR2 is SVGIG in the germline V gene (reference sequence). The CDR3 is made up of 13 amino acids. Trimming removed 6 bases from V and 4 bases from J, with 13 bases in between. CDR3 sequence (DNA): TGTGCCTGTGGGGCAGGGCTGAATCAGCCCCAGCATTTT. Its protein is CACGAGLNQPQHF.

The V gene is TRBV7-9, the J gene TRBJ1-5, with 10 bases matching TRBD1. The CDR3 has 16 residues. CDR1 and CDR2 from the germline V gene are SEHNR and FQNEAQ (reference sequence). V was pared by 5 bases and J by 6 bases, with 10 bases of the junction left unmatched. The CDR3 DNA sequence: TGTGCCAGCAGCCCAGCCGGGACAGGGGTTCCTCAGCCCCAGCATTTT. The encoded protein is CASSPAGTGVPQPQHF.

J is TRBJ2-7 and V is TRBV14; D ambiguous. The germline gives CDR1 SGHDN, CDR2 FVKESK. V lost 5 bases, J lost 4 bases, and 18 bases lay in between. The CDR3 length is 15 residues. CDR3 coding DNA: TGTGCCAGCAGCTTACAGTCTAGTTCTATTTACGAGCAGTACTTC. It codes for CASSLQSSSIYEQYF.

V gene TRBV9 combines with J gene TRBJ2-7, with a weak D call TRBD1 (6 bases). The ends were cut back, 5 bases at V and 7 bases at J, with 16 bases in the middle. Germline-derived CDR1 and CDR2 are SGDLS and YYNGEE. The CDR3 runs 13 residues. In DNA form, the CDR3 reads TGTGCCAGCAGTGGCAGGGGCCCGGGGGAGCAGTACTTC. It specifies CASSGRGPGEQYF.

This chain uses TRBV7-9 with TRBJ2-3; D remains ambiguous. Germline V gives CDR1 SEHNR, CDR2 FQNEAQ (reference sequence). The length of the CDR3 is 12 residues. Trimming shortened V by 7 bases and J by 4 bases, and 9 bases separated the two germline ends. CDR3 residues: CASKGAADTQYF. CDR3 nucleotide sequence: TGTGCCAGCAAGGGCGCAGCAGATACGCAGTATTTT.

The chain recombines TRBV12-1 with TRBJ2-3; the table's D call TRBD2 went unverified against the DNA. TRBV12-1 is reported as a pseudogene. CDR3 length: 14 residues. CDR3 sequence reads: CASSFPGGTDTQYF. The CDR3 nucleotides are TGTGCCAGCAGCTTTCCCGGAGGCACAGATACGCAGTATTTT.

Of note for this clone: This sample also contains other DNA sequences that code for the same CDR3. The chain carries TRBV27 and TRBJ2-6; D gene ambiguous. There are 13 residues in the CDR3. V dropped 3 bases and J dropped 3 bases, with 3 bases sitting between them. In germline, CDR1 is MNHEY, CDR2 SMNVEV (reference sequence). CDR3 sequence: CASSFSGANVLTF. The CDR3, as DNA: TGTGCCAGCAGTTTTAGTGGGGCCAACGTCCTGACTTTC. The full variable domain, its missing parts supplied by reference TRBV27 and TRBJ2-6, is EAQVTQNPRYLITVTGKKLTVTCSQNMNHEYMSWYRQDPGLGLRQIYYSMNVEVTDKGDVPEGYKVSRKEKRNFPLILESPSPNQTSLYFCASSFSGANVLTFGAGSRLTVL.

V gene TRBV19 combines with J gene TRBJ1-2, with 7 bases identical to TRBD1. This CDR3 spans 14 amino acids. The germline gives CDR1 LNHDA, CDR2 SQIVND (reference sequence). V lost 6 bases and J lost 4; bases outside the gene matches: 8. CDR3 in DNA: TGTGCCAGTAGCTCTAGACAGGGCGGCTATGGCTACACCTTC. It yields the protein CASSSRQGGYGYTF. Looking up the rest from reference TRBV19 and TRBJ1-2 gives the full variable domain: DGGITQSPKYLFRKEGQNVTLSCEQNLNHDAMYWYRQDPGQGLRLIYYSQIVNDFQKGDIAEGYSVSREKKESFPLTVTSAQKNPTAFYLCASSSRQGGYGYTFGSGTRLTVV.

V usage is TRBV7-9 and J usage is TRBJ1-1; D uncertain. Trimming cost V 2 bases and J 6 bases, with 13 bases left between them. There are 14 residues in the CDR3. Germline-derived CDR1 and CDR2 are SEHNR and FQNEAQ (reference sequence). The CDR3 reads CASSLPEGAPEAFF. The CDR3 DNA is TGTGCCAGCAGCTTACCGGAGGGAGCGCCTGAAGCTTTCTTT.

The chain links TRBV30 to TRBJ1-1; TRBD1 is a possible D gene (6 bases). Trimming took 1 base from V and 0 from J, leaving 15 bases between them. The CDR3 extends over 16 amino acids. CDR1 and CDR2 (germline): GTSNPN, SVGIG (reference sequence). The CDR3 loop is CAWSARRGGMNTEAFF. The CDR3 coding sequence is TGTGCCTGGAGTGCAAGGAGGGGGGGGATGAACACTGAAGCTTTCTTT.

This sequence joins TRBV19 and TRBJ2-7; 7 nucleotides line up with TRBD1. CDR1 is LNHDA, CDR2 SQIVND, per germline (reference sequence). The trim removed 6 bases at V and 2 bases at J, leaving 13 bases unmatched. The CDR3 consists of 16 residues. Here the CDR3 reads CASSMGWTGKAYEQYF. The DNA for the CDR3 is TGTGCCAGTAGCATGGGCTGGACAGGAAAAGCCTACGAGCAGTACTTC.

Only one count was recorded for this clone. V is TRBV6-1 and J is TRBJ1-1; D is unclear. V lost 5 bases to trimming and J lost 4 bases, with 11 bases between them. The germline V gene has CDR1 MNHNS and CDR2 SASEGT. This CDR3 is 13 amino acids long. CDR3 bases: TGTGCCAGCAGTTTTTCGGGCAGCACTGAAGCTTTCTTT. Its protein product is CASSFSGSTEAFF.

The gene calls are TRBV10-3 and TRBJ1-1, with D perhaps matching TRBD1 (5 bases). The CDR3 extends over 13 amino acids. Looked up from germline, CDR1 is ENHRY and CDR2 is SYGVKD. Trimming stripped 4 bases from V and 1 base from J, with 7 bases between. CDR3 DNA: TGTGCCATCAGTGTGGGGGAGAACACTGAAGCTTTCTTT. This translates into CAISVGENTEAFF.